Listed here are 5 T cell receptor beta chains from one sample, sequenced in a study of T cell responses to AZD1222 COVID-19 vaccine. Assay used: immunoSEQ multiplex PCR; TCRdb lists only in-frame clones, some missing. The data contain about 200,000 clones, around nine tenths of them singletons. The sample in question was peripheral blood, obtained 28 days after the second dose of the MenACWY control vaccine. Receptors originate from an adult who received the MenACWY meningococcal vaccine as a control.

The table lists this clone with a few counts. The chain is built from TRBV3-1 (or the pseudogene TRBV3-2) and TRBJ2-7; D is unresolved. CDR1 is LGHDT and CDR2 is YNNKEL in the germline V gene (reference sequence). This CDR3 is 14 amino acids long. Trimming cost V 1 base and J 2 bases, with 9 bases left between them. DNA for the CDR3: TGTGCCAGCAGCCAAGCGTCTCGGCCCTACGAGCAGTACTTC. Protein sequence: CASSQASRPYEQYF.

The chain links TRBV21-1 to TRBJ1-1; the table's D call, TRBD1, was not checked against the DNA. TRBV21-1 is shown as a pseudogene. The CDR3 runs to 20 residues. In DNA, the CDR3 is TGTGCCAGCAGCCCACGGACCCCGGACAGGGGGGTTTGTGCGGACACTGAAGCTTTCTTT. Translating gives CASSPRTPDRGVCADTEAFF.

The V and J genes are TRBV10-3 and TRBJ2-7; D remains unclear. Looked up from germline, CDR1 is ENHRY and CDR2 is SYGVKD. Trimming shortened V by 0 bases and J by 0 bases, and 9 bases separated the two germline ends. This CDR3 is built from 15 residues. The CDR3 nucleotides are TGTGCCATCAGTGAGTCCTGGGCAGACTCCTACGAGCAGTACTTC. Protein: CAISESWADSYEQYF.

The V and J genes are TRBV7-2 and TRBJ2-2, with 8 bases matching TRBD2. Germline assignment: CDR1 SGHTA and CDR2 FQGNSA. The CDR3 covers 17 residues. With V trimmed by 4 bases and J by 4 bases, 11 bases remained unmatched. CDR3 in amino acids: CASSSAQSGRGTGELFF. In nucleotides, the CDR3 is TGTGCCAGCAGCTCCGCTCAGAGCGGGAGAGGCACCGGGGAGCTGTTTTTT.

J is TRBJ1-5 and V is TRBV18, with 9 positions matching TRBD1. This CDR3 is 16 amino acids long. The germline gives CDR1 KGHSH, CDR2 LQKENI. The J segment lost 3 bases and the V segment lost 6 bases, leaving 9 bases of the junction unmatched. The CDR3 sequence: CASSLEGTGTNQPQHF. In nucleotides, the CDR3 is TGTGCCAGCTCCCTCGAGGGGACAGGGACCAATCAGCCCCAGCATTTT.